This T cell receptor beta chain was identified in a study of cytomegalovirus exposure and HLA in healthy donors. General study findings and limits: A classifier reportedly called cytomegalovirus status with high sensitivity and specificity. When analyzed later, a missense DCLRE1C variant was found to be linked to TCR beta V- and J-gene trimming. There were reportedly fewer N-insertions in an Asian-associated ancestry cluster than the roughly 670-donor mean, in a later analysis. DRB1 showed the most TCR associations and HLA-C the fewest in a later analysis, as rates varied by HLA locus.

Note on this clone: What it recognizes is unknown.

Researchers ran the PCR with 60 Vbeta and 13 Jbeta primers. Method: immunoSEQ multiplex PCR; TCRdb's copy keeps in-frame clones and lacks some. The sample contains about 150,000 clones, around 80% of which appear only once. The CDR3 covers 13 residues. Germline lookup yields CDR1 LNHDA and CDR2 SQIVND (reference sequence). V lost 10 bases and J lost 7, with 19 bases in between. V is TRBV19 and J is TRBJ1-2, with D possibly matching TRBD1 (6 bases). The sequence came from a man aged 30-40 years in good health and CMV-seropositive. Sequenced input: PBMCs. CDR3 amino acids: CATDARGAGGYTF. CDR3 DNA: TGTGCCACAGACGCCCGGGGGGCGGGTGGCTACACCTTC.